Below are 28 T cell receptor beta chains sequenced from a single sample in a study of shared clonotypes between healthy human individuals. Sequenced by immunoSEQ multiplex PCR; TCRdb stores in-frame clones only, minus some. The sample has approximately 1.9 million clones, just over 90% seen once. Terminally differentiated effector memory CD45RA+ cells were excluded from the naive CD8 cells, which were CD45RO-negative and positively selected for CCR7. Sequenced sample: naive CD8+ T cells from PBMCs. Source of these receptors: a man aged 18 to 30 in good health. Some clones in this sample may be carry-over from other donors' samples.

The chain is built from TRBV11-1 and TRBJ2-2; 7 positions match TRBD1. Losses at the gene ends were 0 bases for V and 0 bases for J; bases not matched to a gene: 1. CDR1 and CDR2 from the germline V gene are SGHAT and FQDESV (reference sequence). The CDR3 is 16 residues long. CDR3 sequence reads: CASSLAGTANTGELFF. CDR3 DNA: TGTGCCAGCAGCTTAGCAGGGACAGCGAACACCGGGGAGCTGTTTTTT. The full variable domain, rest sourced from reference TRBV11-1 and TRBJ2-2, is EAEVAQSPRYKITEKSQAVAFWCDPISGHATLYWYRQILGQGPELLVQFQDESVVDDSQLPKDRFSAERLKGVDSTLKIQPAELGDSAMYLCASSLAGTANTGELFFGEGSRLTVL.

The CDR3 DNA reads TGTGCCAGCAGCTTAGAGGTCCACCAAGAGACCCAGTACTTC. This sequence encodes CASSLEVHQETQYF. V gene TRBV11-2 combines with J gene TRBJ2-5; D is uncertain. The length of the CDR3 is 14 residues. Germline CDR1 reads SGHAT; CDR2 reads FQNNGV. Trimming pared 0 bases from V and 0 bases from J, leaving 5 bases between. The entire variable domain, with the rest obtained from reference TRBV11-2 and TRBJ2-5, is as follows: EAGVAQSPRYKIIEKRQSVAFWCNPISGHATLYWYQQILGQGPKLLIQFQNNGVVDDSQLPKDRFSAERLKGVDSTLKIQPAKLEDSAVYLCASSLEVHQETQYFGPGTRLLVL.

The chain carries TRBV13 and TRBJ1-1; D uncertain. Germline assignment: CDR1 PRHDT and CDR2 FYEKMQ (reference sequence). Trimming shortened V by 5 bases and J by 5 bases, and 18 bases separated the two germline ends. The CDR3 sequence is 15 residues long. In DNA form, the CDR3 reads TGTGCCAGCAGCCCCGGGCCGAGGCTGGTAACTGAAGCTTTCTTT. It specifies CASSPGPRLVTEAFF. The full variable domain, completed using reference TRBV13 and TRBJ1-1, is AAGVIQSPRHLIKEKRETATLKCYPIPRHDTVYWYQQGPGQDPQFLISFYEKMQSDKGSIPDRFSAQQFSDYHSELNMSSLELGDSALYFCASSPGPRLVTEAFFGQGTRLTVV.

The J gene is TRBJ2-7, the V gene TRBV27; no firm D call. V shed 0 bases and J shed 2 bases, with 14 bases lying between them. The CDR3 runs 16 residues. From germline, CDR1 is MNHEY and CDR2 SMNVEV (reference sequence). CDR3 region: CASSLSLRAAPYEQYF. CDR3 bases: TGTGCCAGCAGTTTATCATTGAGAGCCGCGCCCTACGAGCAGTACTTC.

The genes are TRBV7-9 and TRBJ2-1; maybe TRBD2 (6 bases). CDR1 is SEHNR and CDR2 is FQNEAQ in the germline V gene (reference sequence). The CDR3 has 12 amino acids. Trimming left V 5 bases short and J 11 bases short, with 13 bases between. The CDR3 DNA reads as TGTGCCAGCAGCAGGGACTCAGAGAAGCAGTTCTTC. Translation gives CASSRDSEKQFF.

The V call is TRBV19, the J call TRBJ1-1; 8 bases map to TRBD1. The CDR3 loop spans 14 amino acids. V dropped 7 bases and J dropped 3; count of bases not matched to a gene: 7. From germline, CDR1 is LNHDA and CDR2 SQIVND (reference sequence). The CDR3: CASTPTGAHTEAFF. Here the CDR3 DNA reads TGTGCCAGTACCCCGACAGGGGCGCACACTGAAGCTTTCTTT.

CDR3 region: CASGATGELFF. The DNA for the CDR3 is TGTGCCAGCGGAGCGACCGGGGAGCTGTTTTTT. The genes are TRBV7-9 and TRBJ2-2; no firm D call. V was cut by 8 bases and J by 5 bases, with 6 bases left in between. This CDR3 has 11 residues. Germline CDR1 reads SEHNR; CDR2 reads FQNEAQ (reference sequence).

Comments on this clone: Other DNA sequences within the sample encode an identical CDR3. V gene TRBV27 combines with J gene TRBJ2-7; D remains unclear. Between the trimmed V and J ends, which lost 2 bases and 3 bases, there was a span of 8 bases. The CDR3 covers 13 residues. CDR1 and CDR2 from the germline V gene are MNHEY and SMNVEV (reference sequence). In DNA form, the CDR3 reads TGTGCCAGCAGTTTACTAGGTGGCTACGAGCAGTACTTC. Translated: CASSLLGGYEQYF.

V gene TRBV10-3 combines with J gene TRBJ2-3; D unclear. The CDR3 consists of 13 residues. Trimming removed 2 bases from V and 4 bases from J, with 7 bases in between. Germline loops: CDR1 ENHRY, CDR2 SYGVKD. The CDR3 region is CAISEQLADTQYF. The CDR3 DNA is TGTGCCATCAGTGAGCAGTTGGCAGATACGCAGTATTTT.

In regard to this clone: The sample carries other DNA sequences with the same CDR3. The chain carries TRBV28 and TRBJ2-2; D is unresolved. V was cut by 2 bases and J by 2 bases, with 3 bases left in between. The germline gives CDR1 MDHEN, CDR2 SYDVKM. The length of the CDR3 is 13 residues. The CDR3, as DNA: TGTGCCAGCAGTTTAGACAACACCGGGGAGCTGTTTTTT. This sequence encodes CASSLDNTGELFF.

The CDR3 sequence: CASGLSSAANTEAFF. CDR3 coding DNA: TGTGCTAGTGGTTTGTCTTCGGCGGCGAACACTGAAGCTTTCTTT. The chain joins TRBV12-5 to TRBJ1-1; D remains ambiguous. Trimming removed 2 bases at V and 1 base at J, with 11 bases between. CDR1 LGHNT and CDR2 FRNRAP come from the germline V gene. The CDR3 extends over 15 amino acids.

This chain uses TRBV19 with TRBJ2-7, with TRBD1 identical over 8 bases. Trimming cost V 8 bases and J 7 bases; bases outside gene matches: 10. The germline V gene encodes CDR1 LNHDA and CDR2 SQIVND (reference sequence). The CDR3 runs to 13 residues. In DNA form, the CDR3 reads TGTGCCAGTCTTGGACAGGGCCGTTCGGAGCAGTACTTC. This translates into CASLGQGRSEQYF.

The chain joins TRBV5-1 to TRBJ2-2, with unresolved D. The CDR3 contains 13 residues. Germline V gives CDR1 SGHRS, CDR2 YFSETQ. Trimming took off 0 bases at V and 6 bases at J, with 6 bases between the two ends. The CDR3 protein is CASSLGLPGELFF. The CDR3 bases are TGCGCCAGCAGCTTGGGTCTGCCCGGGGAGCTGTTTTTT.

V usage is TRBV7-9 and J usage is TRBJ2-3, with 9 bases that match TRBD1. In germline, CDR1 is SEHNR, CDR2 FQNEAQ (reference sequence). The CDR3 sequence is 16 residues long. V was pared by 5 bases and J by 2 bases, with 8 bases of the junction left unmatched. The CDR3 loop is CASSLGGQGYTDTQYF. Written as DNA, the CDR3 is TGTGCCAGCAGCCTAGGGGGACAGGGATACACAGATACGCAGTATTTT.

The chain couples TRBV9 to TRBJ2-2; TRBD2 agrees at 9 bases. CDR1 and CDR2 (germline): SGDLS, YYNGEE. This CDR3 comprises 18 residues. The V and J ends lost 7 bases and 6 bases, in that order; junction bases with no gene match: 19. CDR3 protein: CASASPMGREGLSGELFF. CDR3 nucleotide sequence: TGTGCCAGCGCCTCCCCTATGGGGCGGGAGGGTCTATCCGGGGAGCTGTTTTTT. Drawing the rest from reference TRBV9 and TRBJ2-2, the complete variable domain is DSGVTQTPKHLITATGQRVTLRCSPRSGDLSVYWYQQSLDQGLQFLIQYYNGEERAKGNILERFSAQQFPDLHSELNLSSLELGDSALYFCASASPMGREGLSGELFFGEGSRLTVL.

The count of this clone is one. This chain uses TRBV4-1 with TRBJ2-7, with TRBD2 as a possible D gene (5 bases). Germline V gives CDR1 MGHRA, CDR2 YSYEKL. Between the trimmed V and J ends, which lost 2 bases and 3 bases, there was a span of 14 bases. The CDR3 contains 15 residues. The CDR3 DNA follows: TGCGCCAGCAGCCAATTTCCGGGGTTTGACTACGAGCAGTACTTC. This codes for CASSQFPGFDYEQYF.

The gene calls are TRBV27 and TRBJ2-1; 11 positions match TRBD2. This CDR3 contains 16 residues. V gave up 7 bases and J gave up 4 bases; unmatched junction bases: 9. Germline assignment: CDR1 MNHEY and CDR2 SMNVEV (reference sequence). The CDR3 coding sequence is TGTGCCAGCAAAAAATATAGCGGGAGGGCGTACAATGAGCAGTTCTTC. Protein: CASKKYSGRAYNEQFF.

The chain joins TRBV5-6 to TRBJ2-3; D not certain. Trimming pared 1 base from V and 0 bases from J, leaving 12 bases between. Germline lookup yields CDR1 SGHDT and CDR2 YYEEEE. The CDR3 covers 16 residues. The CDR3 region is CASSLRPASSTDTQYF. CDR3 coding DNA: TGTGCCAGCAGCTTGCGTCCAGCGTCTAGCACAGATACGCAGTATTTT.

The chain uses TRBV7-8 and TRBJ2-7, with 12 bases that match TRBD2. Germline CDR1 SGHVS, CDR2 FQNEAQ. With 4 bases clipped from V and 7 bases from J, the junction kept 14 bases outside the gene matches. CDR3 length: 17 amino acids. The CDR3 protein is CASSSTLAGGTGGEQYF. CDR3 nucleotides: TGTGCCAGCAGCTCAACACTAGCGGGAGGCACGGGGGGTGAGCAGTACTTC.

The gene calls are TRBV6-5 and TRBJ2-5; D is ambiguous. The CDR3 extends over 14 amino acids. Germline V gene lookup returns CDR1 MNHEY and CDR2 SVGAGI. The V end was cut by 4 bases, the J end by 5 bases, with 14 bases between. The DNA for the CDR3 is TGTGCCAGCAGTTCGAACCCCTTCTGGGAGACCCAGTACTTC. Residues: CASSSNPFWETQYF.

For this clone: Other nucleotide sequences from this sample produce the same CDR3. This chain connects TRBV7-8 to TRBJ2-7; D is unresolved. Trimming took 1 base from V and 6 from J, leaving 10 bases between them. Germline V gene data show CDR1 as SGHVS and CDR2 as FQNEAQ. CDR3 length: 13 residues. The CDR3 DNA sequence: TGTGCCAGCAGCTTAGTTTCCGGCGGCGAGCAGTACTTC. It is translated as CASSLVSGGEQYF.

CDR3 bases: TGTGCCAGCAGTTACCAACGGCCGACAGGGGCGGACGAGCAGTACTTC. The encoded protein is CASSYQRPTGADEQYF. The chain joins TRBV6-6 to TRBJ2-7; 8 positions match TRBD1. Losses at the gene ends were 2 bases for V and 5 bases for J; bases not matched to a gene: 11. CDR1 and CDR2 from the germline V gene are MNHNY and SVGAGI (reference sequence). The CDR3 runs to 16 residues.

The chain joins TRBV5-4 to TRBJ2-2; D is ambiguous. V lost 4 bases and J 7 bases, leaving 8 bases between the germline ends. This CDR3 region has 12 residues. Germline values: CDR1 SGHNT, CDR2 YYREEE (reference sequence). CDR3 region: CASSLKVGELFF. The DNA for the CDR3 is TGTGCCAGCAGCCTAAAGGTCGGGGAGCTGTTTTTT. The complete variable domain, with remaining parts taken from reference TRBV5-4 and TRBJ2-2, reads ETGVTQSPTHLIKTRGQQVTLRCSSQSGHNTVSWYQQALGQGPQFIFQYYREEENGRGNFPPRFSGLQFPNYSSELNVNALELDDSALYLCASSLKVGELFFGEGSRLTVL.

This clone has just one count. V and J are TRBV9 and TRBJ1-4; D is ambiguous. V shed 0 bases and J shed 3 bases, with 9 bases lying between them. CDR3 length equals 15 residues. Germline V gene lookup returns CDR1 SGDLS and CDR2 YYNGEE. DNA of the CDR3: TGTGCCAGCAGCGTAGGGTGGGGAGCTAATGAAAAACTGTTTTTT. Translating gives CASSVGWGANEKLFF.

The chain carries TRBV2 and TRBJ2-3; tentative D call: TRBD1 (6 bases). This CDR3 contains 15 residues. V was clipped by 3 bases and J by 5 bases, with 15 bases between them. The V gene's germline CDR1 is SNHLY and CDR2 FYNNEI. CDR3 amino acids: CASSEWGPPGDTQYF. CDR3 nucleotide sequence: TGTGCCAGCAGTGAGTGGGGGCCCCCCGGAGATACGCAGTATTTT.

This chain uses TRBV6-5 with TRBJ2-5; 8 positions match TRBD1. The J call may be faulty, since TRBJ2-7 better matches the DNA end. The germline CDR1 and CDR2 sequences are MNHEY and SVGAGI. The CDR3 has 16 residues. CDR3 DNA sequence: TGTGCCAGCAGTTACTCGACAGGGGAAGAGCAGTACGAGCAGTACTTC. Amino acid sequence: CASSYSTGEEQYEQYF.

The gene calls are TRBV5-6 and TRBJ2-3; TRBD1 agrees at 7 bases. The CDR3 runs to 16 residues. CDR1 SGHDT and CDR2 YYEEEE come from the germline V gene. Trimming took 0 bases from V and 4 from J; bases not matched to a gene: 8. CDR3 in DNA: TGTGCCAGCAGCTTGGGCACGGACAGGTTCTCAGATACGCAGTATTTT. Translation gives CASSLGTDRFSDTQYF. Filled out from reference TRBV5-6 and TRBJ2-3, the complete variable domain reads DAGVTQSPTHLIKTRGQQVTLRCSPKSGHDTVSWYQQALGQGPQFIFQYYEEEERQRGNFPDRFSGHQFPNYSSELNVNALLLGDSALYLCASSLGTDRFSDTQYFGPGTRLTVL.

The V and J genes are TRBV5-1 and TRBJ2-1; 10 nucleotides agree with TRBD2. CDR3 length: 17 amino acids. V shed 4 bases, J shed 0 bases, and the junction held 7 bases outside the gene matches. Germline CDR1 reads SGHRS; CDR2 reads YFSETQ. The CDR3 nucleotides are TGCGCCAGCAGCGGACTAGCGGAACACCACTCCTACAATGAGCAGTTCTTC. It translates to CASSGLAEHHSYNEQFF.